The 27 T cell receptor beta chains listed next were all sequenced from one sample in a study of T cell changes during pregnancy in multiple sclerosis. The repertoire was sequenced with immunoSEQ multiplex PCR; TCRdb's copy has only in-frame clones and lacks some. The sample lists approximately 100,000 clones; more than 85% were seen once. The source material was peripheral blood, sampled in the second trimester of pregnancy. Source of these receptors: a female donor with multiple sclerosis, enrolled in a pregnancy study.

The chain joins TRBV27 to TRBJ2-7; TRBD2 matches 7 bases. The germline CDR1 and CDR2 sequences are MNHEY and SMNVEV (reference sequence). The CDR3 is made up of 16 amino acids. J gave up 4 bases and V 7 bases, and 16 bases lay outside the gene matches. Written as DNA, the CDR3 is TGTGCCAGCATAAAGATGGTGTCTAGCGGTATATACGAGCAGTACTTC. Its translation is CASIKMVSSGIYEQYF.

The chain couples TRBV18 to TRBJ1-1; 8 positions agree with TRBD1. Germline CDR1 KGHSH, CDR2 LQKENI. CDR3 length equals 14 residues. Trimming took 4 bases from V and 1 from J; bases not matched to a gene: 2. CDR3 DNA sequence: TGTGCCAGCTCACAAGACAGGGGGAACACTGAAGCTTTCTTT. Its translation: CASSQDRGNTEAFF.

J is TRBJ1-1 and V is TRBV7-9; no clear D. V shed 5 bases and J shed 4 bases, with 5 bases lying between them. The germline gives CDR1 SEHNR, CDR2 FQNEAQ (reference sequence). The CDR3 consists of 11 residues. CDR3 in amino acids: CASSRGTEAFF. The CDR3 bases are TGTGCCAGCAGCAGAGGCACTGAAGCTTTCTTT.

CDR3 sequence: CASSFLAGNRYEQFF. The CDR3 region has the DNA TGTGCCAGCAGTTTCTTAGCGGGAAACAGATATGAGCAGTTCTTC. The V gene is TRBV6-5, the J gene TRBJ2-1; 8 bases align to TRBD2. This CDR3 is built from 15 residues. CDR1 and CDR2 (germline): MNHEY, SVGAGI. The V and J ends lost 4 bases and 8 bases, in that order; junction bases with no gene match: 10.

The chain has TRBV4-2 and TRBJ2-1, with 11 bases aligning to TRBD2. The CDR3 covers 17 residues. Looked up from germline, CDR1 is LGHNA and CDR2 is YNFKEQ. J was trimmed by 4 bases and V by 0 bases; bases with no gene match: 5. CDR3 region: CASSQDPRLAGYNEQFF. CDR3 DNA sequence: TGTGCCAGCAGCCAAGATCCCAGACTAGCGGGGTACAATGAGCAGTTCTTC.

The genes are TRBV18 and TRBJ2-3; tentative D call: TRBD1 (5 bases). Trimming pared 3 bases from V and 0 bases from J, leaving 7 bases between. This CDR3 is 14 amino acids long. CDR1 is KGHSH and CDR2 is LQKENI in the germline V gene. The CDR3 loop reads CASSPTASTDTQYF. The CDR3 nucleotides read TGTGCCAGCTCACCGACAGCTAGCACAGATACGCAGTATTTT.

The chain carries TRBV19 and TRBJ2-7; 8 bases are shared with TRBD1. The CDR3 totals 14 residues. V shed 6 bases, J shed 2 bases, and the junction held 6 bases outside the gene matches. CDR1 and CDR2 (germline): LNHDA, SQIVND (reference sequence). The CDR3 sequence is CASSMTGATYEQYF. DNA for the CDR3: TGTGCCAGTAGCATGACAGGGGCCACCTACGAGCAGTACTTC. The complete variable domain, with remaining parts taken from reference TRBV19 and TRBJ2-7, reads DGGITQSPKYLFRKEGQNVTLSCEQNLNHDAMYWYRQDPGQGLRLIYYSQIVNDFQKGDIAEGYSVSREKKESFPLTVTSAQKNPTAFYLCASSMTGATYEQYFGPGTRLTVT.

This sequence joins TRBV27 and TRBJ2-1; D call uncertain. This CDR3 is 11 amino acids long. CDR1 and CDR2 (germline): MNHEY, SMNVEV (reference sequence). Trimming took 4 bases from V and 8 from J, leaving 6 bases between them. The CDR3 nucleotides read TGTGCCAGCAGTTCCCGGTATGAGCAGTTCTTC. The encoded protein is CASSSRYEQFF.

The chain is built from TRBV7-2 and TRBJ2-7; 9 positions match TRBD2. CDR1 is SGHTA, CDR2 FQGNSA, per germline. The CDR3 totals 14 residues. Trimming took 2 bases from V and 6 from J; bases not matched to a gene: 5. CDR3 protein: CASSLLGGRGEQYF. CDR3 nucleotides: TGTGCCAGCAGCTTACTCGGCGGGAGGGGCGAGCAGTACTTC.

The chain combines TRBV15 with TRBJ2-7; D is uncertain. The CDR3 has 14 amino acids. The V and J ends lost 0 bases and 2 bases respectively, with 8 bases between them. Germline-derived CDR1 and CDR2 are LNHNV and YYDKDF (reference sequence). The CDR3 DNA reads TGTGCCACCAGCAGAGAAGCGATCCCCTACGAGCAGTACTTC. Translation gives CATSREAIPYEQYF.

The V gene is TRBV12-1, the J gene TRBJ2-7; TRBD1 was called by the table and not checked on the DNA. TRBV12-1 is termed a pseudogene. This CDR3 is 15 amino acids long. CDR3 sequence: CASSSYRGRSYEQYF. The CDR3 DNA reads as TGTGCCAGCAGCTCCTACAGGGGGCGCTCATACGAGCAGTACTTC.

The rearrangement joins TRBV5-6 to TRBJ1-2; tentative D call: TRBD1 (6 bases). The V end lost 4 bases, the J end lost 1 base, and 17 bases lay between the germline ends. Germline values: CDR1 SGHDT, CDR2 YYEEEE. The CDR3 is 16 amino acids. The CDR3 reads CASSPRHRDLNYGYTF. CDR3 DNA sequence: TGTGCCAGCAGCCCTCGCCACAGGGATCTTAACTATGGCTACACCTTC. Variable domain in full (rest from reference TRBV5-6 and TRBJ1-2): DAGVTQSPTHLIKTRGQQVTLRCSPKSGHDTVSWYQQALGQGPQFIFQYYEEEERQRGNFPDRFSGHQFPNYSSELNVNALLLGDSALYLCASSPRHRDLNYGYTFGSGTRLTVV.

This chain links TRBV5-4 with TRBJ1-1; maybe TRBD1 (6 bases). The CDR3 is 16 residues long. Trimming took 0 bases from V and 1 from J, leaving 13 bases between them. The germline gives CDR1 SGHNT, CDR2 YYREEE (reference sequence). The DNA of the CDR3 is TGTGCCAGCAGCTTGGTGGGGGGGGGCTCGAACACTGAAGCTTTCTTT. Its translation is CASSLVGGGSNTEAFF.

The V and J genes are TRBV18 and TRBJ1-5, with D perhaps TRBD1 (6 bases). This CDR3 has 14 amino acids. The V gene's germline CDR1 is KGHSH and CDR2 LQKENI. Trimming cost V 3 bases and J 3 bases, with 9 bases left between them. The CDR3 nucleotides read TGTGCCAGCTCACCGACAGGTCTCAATCAGCCCCAGCATTTT. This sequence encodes CASSPTGLNQPQHF. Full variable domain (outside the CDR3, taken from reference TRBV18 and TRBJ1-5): NAGVMQNPRHLVRRRGQEARLRCSPMKGHSHVYWYRQLPEEGLKFMVYLQKENIIDESGMPKERFSAEFPKEGPSILRIQQVVRGDSAAYFCASSPTGLNQPQHFGDGTRLSIL.

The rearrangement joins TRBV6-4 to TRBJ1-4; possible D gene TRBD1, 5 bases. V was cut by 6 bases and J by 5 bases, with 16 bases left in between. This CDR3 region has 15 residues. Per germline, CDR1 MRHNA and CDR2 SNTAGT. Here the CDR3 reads CASSAKSRANEKLFF. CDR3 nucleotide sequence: TGTGCCAGCAGCGCCAAAAGCAGGGCGAATGAAAAACTGTTTTTT.

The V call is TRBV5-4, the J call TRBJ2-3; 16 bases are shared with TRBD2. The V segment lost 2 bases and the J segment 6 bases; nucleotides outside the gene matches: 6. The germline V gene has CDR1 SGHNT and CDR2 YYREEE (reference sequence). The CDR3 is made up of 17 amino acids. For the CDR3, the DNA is TGTGCCAGCAGCTTCCCGGGACTAGCGGGAGGGGCCGATACGCAGTATTTT. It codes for CASSFPGLAGGADTQYF.

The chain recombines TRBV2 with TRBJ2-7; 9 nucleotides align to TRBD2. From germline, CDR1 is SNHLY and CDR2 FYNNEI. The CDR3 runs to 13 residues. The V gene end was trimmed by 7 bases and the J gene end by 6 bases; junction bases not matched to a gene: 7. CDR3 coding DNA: TGTGCCAGCACGGGACTAGCTTTGGGCGAGCAGTACTTC. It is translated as CASTGLALGEQYF.

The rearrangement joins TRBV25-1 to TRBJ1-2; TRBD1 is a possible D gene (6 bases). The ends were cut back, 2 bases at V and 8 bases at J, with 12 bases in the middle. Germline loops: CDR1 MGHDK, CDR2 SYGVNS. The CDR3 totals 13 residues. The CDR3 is CASSENRVEGYTF. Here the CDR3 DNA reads TGTGCCAGCAGTGAAAACAGGGTGGAGGGCTACACCTTC.

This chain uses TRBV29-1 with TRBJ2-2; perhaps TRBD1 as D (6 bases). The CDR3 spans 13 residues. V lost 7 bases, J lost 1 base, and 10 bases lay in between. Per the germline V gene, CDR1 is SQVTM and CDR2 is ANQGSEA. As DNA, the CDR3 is TGCAGCGGAACAGGGAGGAACACCGGGGAGCTGTTTTTT. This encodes CSGTGRNTGELFF.

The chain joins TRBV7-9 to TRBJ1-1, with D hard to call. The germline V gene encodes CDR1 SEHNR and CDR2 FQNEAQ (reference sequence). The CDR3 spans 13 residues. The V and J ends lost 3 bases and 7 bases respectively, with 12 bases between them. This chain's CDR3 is CASSFIGGLEAFF. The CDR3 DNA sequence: TGTGCCAGCAGCTTTATAGGTGGGCTTGAAGCTTTCTTT.

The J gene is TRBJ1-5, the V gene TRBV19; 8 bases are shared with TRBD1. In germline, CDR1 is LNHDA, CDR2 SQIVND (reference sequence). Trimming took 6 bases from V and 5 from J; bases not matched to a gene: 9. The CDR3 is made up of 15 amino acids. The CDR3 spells CASSTQGAWDQPQHF. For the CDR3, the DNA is TGTGCCAGTAGCACCCAGGGGGCGTGGGATCAGCCCCAGCATTTT.

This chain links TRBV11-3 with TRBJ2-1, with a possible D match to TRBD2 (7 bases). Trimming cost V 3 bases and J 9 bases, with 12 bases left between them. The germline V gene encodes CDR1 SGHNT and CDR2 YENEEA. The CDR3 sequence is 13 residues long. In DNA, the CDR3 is TGTGCCAGCAGCTTGGGAGGGGGAGGTGAGCAGTTCTTC. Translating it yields CASSLGGGGEQFF.

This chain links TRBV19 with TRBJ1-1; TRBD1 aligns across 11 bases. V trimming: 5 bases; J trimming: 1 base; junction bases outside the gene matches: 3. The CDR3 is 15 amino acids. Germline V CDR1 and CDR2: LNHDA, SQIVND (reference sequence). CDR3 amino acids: CASSGTGGSNTEAFF. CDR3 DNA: TGTGCCAGTAGTGGGACAGGGGGATCGAACACTGAAGCTTTCTTT.

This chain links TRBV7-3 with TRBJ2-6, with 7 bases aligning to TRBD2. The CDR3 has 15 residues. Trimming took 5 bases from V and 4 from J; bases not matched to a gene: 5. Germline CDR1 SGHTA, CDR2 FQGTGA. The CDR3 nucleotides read TGTGCCAGCAGCCCCCGAGCGGGGGGGGCCAACGTCCTGACTTTC. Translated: CASSPRAGGANVLTF. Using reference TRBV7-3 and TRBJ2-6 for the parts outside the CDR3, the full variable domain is GAGVSQTPSNKVTEKGKYVELRCDPISGHTALYWYRQSLGQGPEFLIYFQGTGAADDSGLPNDRFFAVRPEGSVSTLKIQRTERGDSAVYLCASSPRAGGANVLTFGAGSRLTVL.

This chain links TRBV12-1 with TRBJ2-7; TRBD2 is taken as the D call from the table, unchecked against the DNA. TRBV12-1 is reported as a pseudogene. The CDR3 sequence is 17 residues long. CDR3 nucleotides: TGTGCCAGCAGCTTTGCGGCCACTAGCGGGAGCTCCTACGAGCAGTACTTC. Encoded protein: CASSFAATSGSSYEQYF.

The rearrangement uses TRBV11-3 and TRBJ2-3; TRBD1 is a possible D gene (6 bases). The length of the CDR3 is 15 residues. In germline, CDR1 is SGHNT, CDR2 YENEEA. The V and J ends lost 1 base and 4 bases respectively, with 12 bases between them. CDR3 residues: CASSLGQGSADTQYF. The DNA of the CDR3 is TGTGCCAGCAGCTTAGGCCAGGGGAGCGCAGATACGCAGTATTTT.

DNA for the CDR3: TGTGCCAGCAGCTTAGATTCGGCGGGAGGGGTCACAGATACGCAGTATTTT. This codes for CASSLDSAGGVTDTQYF. The chain joins TRBV7-9 to TRBJ2-3; 9 bases match TRBD2. The J segment lost 2 bases and the V segment lost 1 base, leaving 7 bases of the junction unmatched. The CDR3 has 17 amino acids. Germline CDR1 reads SEHNR; CDR2 reads FQNEAQ (reference sequence). The full variable domain, its missing parts supplied by reference TRBV7-9 and TRBJ2-3, is DTGVSQNPRHKITKRGQNVTFRCDPISEHNRLYWYRQTLGQGPEFLTYFQNEAQLEKSRLLSDRFSAERPKGSFSTLEIQRTEQGDSAMYLCASSLDSAGGVTDTQYFGPGTRLTVL.